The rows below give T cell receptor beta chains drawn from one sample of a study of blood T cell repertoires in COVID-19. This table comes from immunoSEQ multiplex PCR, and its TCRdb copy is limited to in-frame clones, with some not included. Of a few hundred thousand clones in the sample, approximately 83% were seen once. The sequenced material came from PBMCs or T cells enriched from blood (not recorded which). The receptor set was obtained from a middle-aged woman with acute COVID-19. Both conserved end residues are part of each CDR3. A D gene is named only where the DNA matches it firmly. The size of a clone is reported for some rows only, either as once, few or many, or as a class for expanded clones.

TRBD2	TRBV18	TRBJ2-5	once	CASSPRSIAGSGETQYF	TGTGCCAGCTCACCACGGTCCATAGCGGGTTCAGGGGAGACCCAGTACTTC
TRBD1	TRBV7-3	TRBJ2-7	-	CASSLDRGLGREQYF	TGTGCCAGCAGCTTGGACAGGGGGCTGGGGCGCGAGCAGTACTTC
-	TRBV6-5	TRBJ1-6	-	CASGTPSPSLHF	TGTGCCAGCGGGACACCGAGTCCATCCCTCCACTTT
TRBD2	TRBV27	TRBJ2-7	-	CASSSGRSGSYEQYF	TGTGCCAGCAGTTCCGGTCGGAGCGGGAGCTACGAGCAGTACTTC
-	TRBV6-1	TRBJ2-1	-	CASSEATHSSDEQFF	TGTGCCAGCAGTGAAGCCACCCATAGTAGCGATGAGCAGTTCTTC
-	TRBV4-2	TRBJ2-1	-	CASSQDTWRTNEQFF	TGTGCCAGCAGCCAAGATACCTGGAGAACCAATGAGCAGTTCTTC
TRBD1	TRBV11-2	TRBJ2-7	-	CASSLIETGVYEQYF	TGTGCCAGCAGCTTAATCGAGACAGGGGTGTACGAGCAGTACTTC
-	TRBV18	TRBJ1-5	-	CASSPERNQPQHF	TGTGCCAGCTCACCGGAGAGGAATCAGCCCCAGCATTTT
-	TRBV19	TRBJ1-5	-	CASTTQNSNQPQHF	TGTGCCAGTACTACACAGAATAGCAATCAGCCCCAGCATTTT
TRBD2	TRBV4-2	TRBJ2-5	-	CASSQEGGLASETQYF	TGTGCCAGCAGCCAAGAAGGGGGACTAGCCTCAGAGACCCAGTACTTC
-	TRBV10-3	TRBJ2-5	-	CAIRDFQETQYF	TGTGCCATCAGGGACTTCCAAGAGACCCAGTACTTC
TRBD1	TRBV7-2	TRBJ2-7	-	CASTIEAGQGRKQYF	TGTGCCAGCACCATTGAGGCGGGACAGGGTAGGAAGCAGTACTTC
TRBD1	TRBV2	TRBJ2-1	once	CASSDPGQGWTEQFF	TGTGCCAGCAGTGACCCGGGACAGGGTTGGACTGAGCAGTTCTTC
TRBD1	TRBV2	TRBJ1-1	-	CASGTGLNTEAFF	TGTGCCAGCGGGACAGGCCTGAACACTGAAGCTTTCTTT
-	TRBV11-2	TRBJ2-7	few	CASSSRGAGQDEQYF	TGTGCCAGCAGCTCCCGGGGAGCGGGCCAGGACGAGCAGTACTTC
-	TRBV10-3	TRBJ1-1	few	CAISEEMKSTEAFF	TGTGCCATCAGTGAGGAGATGAAGTCGACTGAAGCTTTCTTT
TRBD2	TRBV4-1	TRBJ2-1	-	CASSQDGGSGGYEQFF	TGCGCCAGCAGCCAAGACGGGGGTAGCGGGGGATATGAGCAGTTCTTC
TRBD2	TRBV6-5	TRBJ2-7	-	CASSYSLAGTYEQYF	TGTGCCAGCAGTTACTCGCTAGCGGGCACCTACGAGCAGTACTTC
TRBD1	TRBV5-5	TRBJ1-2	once	CASSLTGDGGYTF	TGTGCCAGCAGCTTGACAGGGGATGGTGGCTACACCTTC
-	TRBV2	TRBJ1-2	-	CASSDRGNYGYTF	TGTGCCAGCAGTGACAGGGGAAACTATGGCTACACCTTC
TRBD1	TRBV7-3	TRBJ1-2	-	CASSLRTGEGYTF	TGTGCCAGCAGCTTAAGGACAGGGGAAGGCTACACCTTC
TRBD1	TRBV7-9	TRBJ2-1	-	CASSRTGEAYNEQFF	TGTGCCAGCAGCCGGACAGGGGAAGCCTACAATGAGCAGTTCTTC
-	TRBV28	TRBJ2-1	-	CASSLFRGIRNEQFF	TGTGCCAGCAGTTTGTTCAGGGGAATTCGCAATGAGCAGTTCTTC
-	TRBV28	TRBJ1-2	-	CASSLLQSGYTF	TGTGCCAGCAGTTTACTGCAGTCTGGCTACACCTTC
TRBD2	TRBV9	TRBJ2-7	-	CASSTTGTSGYEQYF	TGTGCCAGCAGCACCACCGGGACTAGCGGATACGAGCAGTACTTC
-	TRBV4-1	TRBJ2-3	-	CASSQTGLGDTQYF	TGCGCCAGCAGCCAAACGGGGTTGGGAGATACGCAGTATTTT
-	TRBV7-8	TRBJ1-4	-	CASSFPTEVNEKLFF	TGTGCCAGCAGCTTTCCGACAGAGGTTAATGAAAAACTGTTTTTT
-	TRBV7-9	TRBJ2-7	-	CASSFGTGRGSTYEQYF	TGTGCCAGCAGCTTCGGAACCGGACGTGGGAGTACCTACGAGCAGTACTTC
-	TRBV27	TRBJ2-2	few	CASRRSRGATGELFF	TGTGCCAGCAGGAGAAGCAGGGGGGCCACCGGGGAGCTGTTTTTT
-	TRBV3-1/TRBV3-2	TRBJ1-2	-	CASSQGAFNYGYTF	TGTGCCAGCAGCCAAGGAGCATTCAACTATGGCTACACCTTC
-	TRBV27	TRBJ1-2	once	CASSLLGGGAYGYTF	TGTGCCAGCAGTTTACTCGGGGGGGGCGCTTATGGCTACACCTTC
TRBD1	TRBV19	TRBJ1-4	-	CASSIGQVANEKLFF	TGTGCCAGTAGTATTGGACAGGTAGCTAATGAAAAACTGTTTTTT
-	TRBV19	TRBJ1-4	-	CASSIPGAIGTNEKLFF	TGTGCCAGTAGTATCCCAGGGGCCATCGGAACTAATGAAAAACTGTTTTTT
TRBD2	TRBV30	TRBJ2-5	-	CAWSSGAGLETQYF	TGTGCCTGGAGTAGTGGAGCGGGGCTCGAGACCCAGTACTTC
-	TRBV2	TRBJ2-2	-	CASSEFVSTGELFF	TGTGCCAGCAGTGAATTTGTTAGCACCGGGGAGCTGTTTTTT
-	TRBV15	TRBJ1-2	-	CATSRVGARGGRDGYTF	TGTGCCACCAGCAGAGTAGGGGCCAGAGGGGGACGGGATGGCTACACCTTC
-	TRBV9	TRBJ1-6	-	CASSEGESSYNSPLHF	TGTGCCAGCAGCGAGGGAGAGAGCTCCTATAATTCACCCCTCCACTTT
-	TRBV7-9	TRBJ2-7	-	CASSLAAGLNEQYF	TGTGCCAGCAGCTTGGCGGCAGGGCTGAACGAGCAGTACTTC
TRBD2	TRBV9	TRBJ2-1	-	CASSVGAGGPKSEQFF	TGTGCCAGCAGCGTCGGAGCGGGAGGGCCCAAAAGTGAGCAGTTCTTC
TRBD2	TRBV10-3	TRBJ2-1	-	CAISEASGSYNEQFF	TGTGCCATCAGTGAAGCTAGCGGGAGCTACAATGAGCAGTTCTTC
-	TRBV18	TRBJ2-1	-	CASSSYSGSSYNEQFF	TGTGCCAGCTCGTCCTATAGCGGTAGCTCCTACAATGAGCAGTTCTTC
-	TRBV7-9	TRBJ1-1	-	CASSFPGGSTNTEAFF	TGTGCCAGCAGCTTCCCCGGCGGGTCCACGAACACTGAAGCTTTCTTT
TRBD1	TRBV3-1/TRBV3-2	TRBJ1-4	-	CASSQGRGQGYEKLFF	TGTGCCAGCAGCCAAGGGCGGGGACAGGGGTACGAAAAACTGTTTTTT
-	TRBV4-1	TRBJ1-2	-	CASSQELRRSNYGYTF	TGCGCCAGCAGCCAAGAATTAAGGCGGTCTAACTATGGCTACACCTTC
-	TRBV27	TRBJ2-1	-	CASRRPGYSYNEQFF	TGTGCCAGCAGGCGCCCAGGGTACTCCTACAATGAGCAGTTCTTC
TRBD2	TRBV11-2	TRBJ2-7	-	CASSLGSSGGYEQYF	TGTGCCAGCAGCTTAGGGTCTAGCGGGGGTTACGAGCAGTACTTC
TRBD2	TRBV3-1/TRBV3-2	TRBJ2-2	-	CASSQRPLAGSSGELFF	TGTGCCAGCAGCCAACGGCCTCTAGCGGGATCTTCCGGGGAGCTGTTTTTT
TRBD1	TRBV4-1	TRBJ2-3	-	CASSQTAGGLVTPQYF	TGCGCCAGCAGCCAAACGGCAGGGGGCTTGGTTACTCCGCAGTATTTT
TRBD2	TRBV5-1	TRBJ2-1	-	CASSLEAGGPVEQFF	TGCGCCAGCAGCTTAGAAGCGGGAGGGCCGGTTGAGCAGTTCTTC
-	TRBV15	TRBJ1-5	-	CATSPGGGSNQPQHF	TGTGCCACCAGCCCCGGCGGGGGCAGCAATCAGCCCCAGCATTTT
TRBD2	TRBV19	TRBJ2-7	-	CASSIGEGLSGYEQYF	TGTGCCAGTAGTATAGGGGAGGGGCTGTCAGGCTACGAGCAGTACTTC
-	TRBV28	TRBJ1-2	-	CASSSPGDTNYGYTF	TGTGCCAGCAGTTCCCCCGGGGACACTAACTATGGCTACACCTTC
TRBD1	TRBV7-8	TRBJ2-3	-	CASSLDAGQGPSETQYF	TGTGCCAGCAGCTTAGATGCTGGACAGGGCCCATCTGAGACGCAGTATTTT
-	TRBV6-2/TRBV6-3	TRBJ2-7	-	CASSETLGANEQYF	TGTGCCAGCAGTGAGACCTTAGGAGCCAACGAGCAGTACTTC
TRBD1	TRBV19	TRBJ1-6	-	CASSARTGTNSPLHF	TGTGCCAGTAGTGCTCGGACAGGGACAAATTCACCCCTCCACTTT
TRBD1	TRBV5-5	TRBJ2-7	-	CASSFFPGGLSSYEQYF	TGTGCCAGCAGCTTTTTCCCAGGGGGCTTGAGCTCCTACGAGCAGTACTTC
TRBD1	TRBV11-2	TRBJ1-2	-	CASSSTGVYGYTF	TGTGCCAGCAGCTCAACAGGGGTCTATGGCTACACCTTC
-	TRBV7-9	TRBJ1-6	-	CASSLVQDNSPLHF	TGTGCCAGCAGCTTAGTACAGGATAATTCACCCCTCCACTTT
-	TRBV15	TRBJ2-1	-	CATSREGHNEQFF	TGTGCCACCAGCAGAGAGGGCCACAATGAGCAGTTCTTC
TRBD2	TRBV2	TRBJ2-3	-	CASMRRAGGSDTQYF	TGTGCCAGCATGAGGCGGGCGGGGGGCTCAGATACGCAGTATTTT